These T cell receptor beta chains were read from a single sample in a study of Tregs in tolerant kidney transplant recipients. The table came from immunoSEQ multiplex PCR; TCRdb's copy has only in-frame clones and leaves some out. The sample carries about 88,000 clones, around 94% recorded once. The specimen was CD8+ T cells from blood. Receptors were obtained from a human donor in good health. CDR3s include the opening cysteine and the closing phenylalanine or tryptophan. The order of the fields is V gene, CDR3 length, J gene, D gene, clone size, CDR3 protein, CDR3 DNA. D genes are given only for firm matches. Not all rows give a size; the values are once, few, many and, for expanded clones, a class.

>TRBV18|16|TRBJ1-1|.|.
CASSPVTGLTNTEAFF
TGTGCCAGCTCACCAGTAACAGGGCTGACGAACACTGAAGCTTTCTTT
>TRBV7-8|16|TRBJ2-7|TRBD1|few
CASSLLDRGGLYEQYF
TGTGCCAGCAGCTTATTGGACAGGGGAGGTTTGTACGAGCAGTACTTC
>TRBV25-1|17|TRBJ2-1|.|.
CASIGASLPVLGNEQFF
TGTGCCAGCATTGGGGCTAGCCTCCCTGTTTTGGGCAATGAGCAGTTCTTC
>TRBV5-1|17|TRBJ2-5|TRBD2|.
CASSLEVQTSVVKTQYF
TGCGCCAGCAGCTTGGAGGTCCAGACTAGCGTGGTAAAGACCCAGTACTTC
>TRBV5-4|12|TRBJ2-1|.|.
CASQGPSSEQFF
TGTGCCAGCCAGGGTCCCTCGAGTGAGCAGTTCTTC
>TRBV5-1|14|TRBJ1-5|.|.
CASSLEGSNQPQHF
TGCGCCAGCAGCTTGGAGGGGAGCAATCAGCCCCAGCATTTT
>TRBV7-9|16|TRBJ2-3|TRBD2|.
CASRSTSGRGIGTQYF
TGTGCCAGCAGAAGCACTAGCGGGAGAGGAATAGGTACGCAGTATTTT
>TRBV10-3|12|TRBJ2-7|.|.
CAISDNSYEQYF
TGTGCCATCAGCGACAATTCCTACGAGCAGTACTTC
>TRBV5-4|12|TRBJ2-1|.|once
CASSLSLHEQFF
TGTGCCAGCAGCTTGTCCCTACATGAGCAGTTCTTC
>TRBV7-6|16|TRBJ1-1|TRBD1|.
CASSTPRGTGNTEAFF
TGTGCCAGCAGCACTCCTCGGGGGACAGGGAACACTGAAGCTTTCTTT
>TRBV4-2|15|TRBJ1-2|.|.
CASSQEEGEEGGYTF
TGTGCCAGCAGCCAAGAAGAGGGGGAAGAGGGTGGCTACACCTTC
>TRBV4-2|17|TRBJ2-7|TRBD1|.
CASSQGDSLRANYEQYF
TGTGCCAGCAGCCAAGGGGACAGCCTTAGAGCCAACTACGAGCAGTACTTC
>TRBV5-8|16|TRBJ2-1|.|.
CASSLETGMGFNEQFF
TGTGCCAGCAGCTTGGAAACAGGGATGGGATTCAATGAGCAGTTCTTC
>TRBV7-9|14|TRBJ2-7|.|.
CASSLEGLVYEQYF
TGTGCCAGCAGCTTAGAGGGCTTGGTCTACGAGCAGTACTTC
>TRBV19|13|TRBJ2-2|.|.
CASSLRNTGELFF
TGTGCCAGTAGTCTTCGAAACACCGGGGAGCTGTTTTTT
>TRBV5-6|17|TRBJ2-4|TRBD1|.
CASSLSPWTGAKNIQYF
TGTGCCAGCAGCTTGTCCCCCTGGACAGGGGCTAAAAACATTCAGTACTTC
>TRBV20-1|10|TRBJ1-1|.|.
CSARDQVAFF
TGCAGTGCTAGAGATCAGGTGGCTTTCTTT
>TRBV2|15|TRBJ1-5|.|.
CASSGRGYDNQPQHF
TGTGCCAGCAGCGGACGTGGATACGACAATCAGCCCCAGCATTTT
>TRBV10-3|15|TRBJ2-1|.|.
CATRLAVLSYNEQFF
TGTGCCACGCGTTTAGCGGTTCTCTCCTACAATGAGCAGTTCTTC
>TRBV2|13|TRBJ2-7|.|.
CASSEALQDWQYF
TGTGCCAGCAGTGAAGCGCTTCAGGACTGGCAGTACTTC
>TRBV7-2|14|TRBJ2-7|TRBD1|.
CASSPSWTGYEQYF
TGTGCCAGCAGCCCCTCCTGGACAGGGTACGAGCAGTACTTC
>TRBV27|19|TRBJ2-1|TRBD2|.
CASSLRAPSLAGSYNEQFF
TGTGCCAGCAGTTTAAGGGCACCTTCTTTAGCGGGGTCATACAATGAGCAGTTCTTC
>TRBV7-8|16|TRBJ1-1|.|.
CASRPTSGTQNTEAFF
TGTGCCAGCAGGCCAACCTCCGGGACACAGAACACTGAAGCTTTCTTT